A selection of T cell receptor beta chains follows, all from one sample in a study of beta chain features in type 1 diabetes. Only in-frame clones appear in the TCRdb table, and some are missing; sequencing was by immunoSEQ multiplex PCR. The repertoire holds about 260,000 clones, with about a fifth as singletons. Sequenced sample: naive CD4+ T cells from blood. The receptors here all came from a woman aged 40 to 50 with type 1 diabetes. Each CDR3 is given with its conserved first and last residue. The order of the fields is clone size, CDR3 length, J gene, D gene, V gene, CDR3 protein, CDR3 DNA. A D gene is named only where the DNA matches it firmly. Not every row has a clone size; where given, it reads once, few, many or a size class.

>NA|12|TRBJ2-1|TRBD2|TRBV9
CASSFSGLEQFF
TGTGCCAGCAGCTTTAGCGGGCTAGAGCAGTTCTTC
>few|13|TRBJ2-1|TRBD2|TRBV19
CASSTLAGAEQFF
TGTGCCAGTAGTACCTTAGCGGGGGCCGAGCAGTTCTTC
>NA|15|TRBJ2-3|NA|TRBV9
CASSVEGGGTDTQYF
TGTGCCAGCAGCGTAGAAGGAGGAGGCACAGATACGCAGTATTTT
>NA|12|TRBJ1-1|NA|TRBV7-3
CASSSRDTEAFF
TGTGCCAGCAGCTCCAGGGACACTGAAGCTTTCTTT
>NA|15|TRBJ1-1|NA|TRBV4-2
CASRTNLPGGEKAFF
TGTGCCAGCAGGACCAACTTACCTGGAGGGGAAAAAGCTTTCTTT
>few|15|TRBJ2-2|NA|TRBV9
CAGPPGYGKGGELFF
TGTGCCGGGCCTCCAGGGTATGGTAAGGGCGGGGAGCTGTTTTTT
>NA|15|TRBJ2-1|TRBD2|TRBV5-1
CASTLSGTTYNEQFF
TGCGCCAGCACCTTATCCGGGACTACCTACAATGAGCAGTTCTTC
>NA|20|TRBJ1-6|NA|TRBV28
CASSLRGGGAHLRANSPLHF
TGTGCCAGCAGTTTAAGGGGCGGTGGGGCCCATCTTCGAGCTAATTCACCCCTCCACTTT
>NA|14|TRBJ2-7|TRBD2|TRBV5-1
CASSLGATGGEQYF
TGCGCCAGCAGCTTGGGAGCAACGGGAGGCGAGCAGTACTTC
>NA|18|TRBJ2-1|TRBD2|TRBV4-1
CASSQGLAGGPSYNEQFF
TGCGCCAGCAGCCAAGGACTAGCGGGGGGACCCTCCTACAATGAGCAGTTCTTC
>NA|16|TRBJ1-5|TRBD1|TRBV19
CASGQQGVGNNQPQHF
TGTGCCAGTGGCCAACAGGGGGTTGGAAACAATCAGCCCCAGCATTTT
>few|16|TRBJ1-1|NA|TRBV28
CASSSIGLVPNTEAFF
TGTGCCAGCAGTTCGATCGGACTTGTCCCGAACACTGAAGCTTTCTTT